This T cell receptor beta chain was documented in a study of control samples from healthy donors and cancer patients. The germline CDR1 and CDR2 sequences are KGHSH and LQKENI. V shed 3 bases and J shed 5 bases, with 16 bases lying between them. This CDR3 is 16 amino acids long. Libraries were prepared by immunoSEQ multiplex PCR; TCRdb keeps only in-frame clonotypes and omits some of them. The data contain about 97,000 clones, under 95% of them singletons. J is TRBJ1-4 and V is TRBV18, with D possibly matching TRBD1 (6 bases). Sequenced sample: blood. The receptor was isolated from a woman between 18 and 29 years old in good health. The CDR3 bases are TGTGCCAGCTCACCGGCAGCCGGGACATTGAATGAAAAACTGTTTTTT. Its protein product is CASSPAAGTLNEKLFF.